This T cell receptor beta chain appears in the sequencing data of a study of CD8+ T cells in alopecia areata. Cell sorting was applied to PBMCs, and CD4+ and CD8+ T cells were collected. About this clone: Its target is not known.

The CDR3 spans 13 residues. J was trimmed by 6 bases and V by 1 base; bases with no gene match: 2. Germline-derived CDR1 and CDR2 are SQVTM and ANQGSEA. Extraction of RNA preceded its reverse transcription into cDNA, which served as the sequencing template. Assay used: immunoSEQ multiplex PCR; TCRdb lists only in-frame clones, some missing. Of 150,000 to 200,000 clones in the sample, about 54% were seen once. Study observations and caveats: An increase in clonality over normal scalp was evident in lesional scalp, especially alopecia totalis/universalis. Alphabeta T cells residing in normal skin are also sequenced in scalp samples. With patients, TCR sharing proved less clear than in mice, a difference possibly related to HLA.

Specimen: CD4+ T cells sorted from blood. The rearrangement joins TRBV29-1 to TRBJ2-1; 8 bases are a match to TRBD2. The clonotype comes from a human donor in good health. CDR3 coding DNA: TGCAGCGTTGAAGCGGGAGGGATCAATGAGCAGTTCTTC. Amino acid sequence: CSVEAGGINEQFF.